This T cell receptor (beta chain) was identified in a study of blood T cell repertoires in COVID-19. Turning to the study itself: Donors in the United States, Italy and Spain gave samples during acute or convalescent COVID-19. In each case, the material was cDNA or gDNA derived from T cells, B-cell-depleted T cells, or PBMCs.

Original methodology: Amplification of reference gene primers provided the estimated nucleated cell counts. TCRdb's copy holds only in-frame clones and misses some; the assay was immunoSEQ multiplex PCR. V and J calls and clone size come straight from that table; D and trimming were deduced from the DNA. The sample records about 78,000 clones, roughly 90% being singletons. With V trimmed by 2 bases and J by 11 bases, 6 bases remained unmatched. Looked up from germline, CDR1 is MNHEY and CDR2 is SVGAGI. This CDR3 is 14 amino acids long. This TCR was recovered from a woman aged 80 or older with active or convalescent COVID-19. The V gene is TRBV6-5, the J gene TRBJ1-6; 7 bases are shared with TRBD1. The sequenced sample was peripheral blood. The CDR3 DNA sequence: TGTGCCAGCAGTTACGGAGGACAGGACGCACCCCTCCACTTT. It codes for CASSYGGQDAPLHF.